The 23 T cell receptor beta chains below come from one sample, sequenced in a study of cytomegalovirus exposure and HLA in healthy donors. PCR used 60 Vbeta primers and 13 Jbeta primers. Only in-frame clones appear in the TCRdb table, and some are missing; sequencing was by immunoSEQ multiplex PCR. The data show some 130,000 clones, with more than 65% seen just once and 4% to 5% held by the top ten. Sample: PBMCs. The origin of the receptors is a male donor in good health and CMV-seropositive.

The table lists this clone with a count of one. For the CDR3, the DNA is TGTGCCAGCAGTGATCCGACTAGCGGGAGATATGAGCAGTTCTTC. This encodes CASSDPTSGRYEQFF. This chain joins TRBV25-1 and TRBJ2-1, with 12 bases identical to TRBD2. Per the germline V gene, CDR1 is MGHDK and CDR2 is SYGVNS. V gave up 3 bases and J gave up 8 bases; unmatched junction bases: 5. This CDR3 is 15 amino acids long.

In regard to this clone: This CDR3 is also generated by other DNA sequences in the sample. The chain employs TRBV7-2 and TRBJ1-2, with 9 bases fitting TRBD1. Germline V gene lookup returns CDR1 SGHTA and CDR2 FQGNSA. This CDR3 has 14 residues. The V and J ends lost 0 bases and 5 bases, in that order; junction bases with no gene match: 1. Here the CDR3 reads CASSLAGQGYGYTF. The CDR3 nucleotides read TGTGCCAGCAGCTTAGCTGGACAGGGGTATGGCTACACCTTC.

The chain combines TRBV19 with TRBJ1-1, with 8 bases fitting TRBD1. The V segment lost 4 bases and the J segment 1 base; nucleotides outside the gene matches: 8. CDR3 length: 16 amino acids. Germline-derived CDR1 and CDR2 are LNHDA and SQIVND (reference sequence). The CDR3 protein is CASSTLGQETNTEAFF. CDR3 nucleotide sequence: TGTGCCAGTAGTACACTGGGACAGGAGACGAACACTGAAGCTTTCTTT.

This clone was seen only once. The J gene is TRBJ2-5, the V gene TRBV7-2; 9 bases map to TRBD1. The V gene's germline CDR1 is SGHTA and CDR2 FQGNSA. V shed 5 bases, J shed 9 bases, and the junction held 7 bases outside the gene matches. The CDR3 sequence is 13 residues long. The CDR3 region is CASSLDWTGAQYF. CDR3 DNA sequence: TGTGCCAGCAGCCTGGACTGGACAGGGGCCCAGTACTTC.

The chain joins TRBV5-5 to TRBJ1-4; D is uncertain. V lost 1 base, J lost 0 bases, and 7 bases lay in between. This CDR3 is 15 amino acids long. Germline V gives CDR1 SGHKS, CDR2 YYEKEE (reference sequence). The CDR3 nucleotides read TGTGCCAGCAGCTTGTTATCTACAACTAATGAAAAACTGTTTTTT. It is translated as CASSLLSTTNEKLFF.

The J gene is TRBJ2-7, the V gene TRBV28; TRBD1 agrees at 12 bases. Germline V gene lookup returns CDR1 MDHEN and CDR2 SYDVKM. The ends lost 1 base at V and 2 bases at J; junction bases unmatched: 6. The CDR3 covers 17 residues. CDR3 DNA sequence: TGTGCCAGCAGTTTATTTGGGACAGGGGGCATCGCCTACGAGCAGTACTTC. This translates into CASSLFGTGGIAYEQYF.

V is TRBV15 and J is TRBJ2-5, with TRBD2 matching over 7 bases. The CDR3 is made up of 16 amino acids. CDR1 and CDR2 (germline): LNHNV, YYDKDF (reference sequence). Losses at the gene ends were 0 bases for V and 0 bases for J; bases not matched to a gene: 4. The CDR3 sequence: CATSRDRGGDQETQYF. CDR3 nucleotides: TGTGCCACCAGCAGAGATCGGGGAGGGGACCAAGAGACCCAGTACTTC.

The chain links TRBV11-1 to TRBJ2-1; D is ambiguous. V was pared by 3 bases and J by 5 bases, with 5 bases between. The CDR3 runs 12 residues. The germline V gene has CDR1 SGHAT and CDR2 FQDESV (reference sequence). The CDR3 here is CASSFSNNEQFF. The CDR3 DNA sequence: TGTGCCAGCAGCTTTTCCAACAATGAGCAGTTCTTC.

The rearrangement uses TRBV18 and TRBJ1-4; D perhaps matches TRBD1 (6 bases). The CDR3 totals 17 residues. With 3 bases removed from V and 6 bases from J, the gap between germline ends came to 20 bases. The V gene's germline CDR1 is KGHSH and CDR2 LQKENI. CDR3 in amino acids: CASSPTAGVGTDEKLFF. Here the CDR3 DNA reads TGTGCCAGCTCACCTACGGCAGGGGTGGGGACGGATGAAAAACTGTTTTTT.

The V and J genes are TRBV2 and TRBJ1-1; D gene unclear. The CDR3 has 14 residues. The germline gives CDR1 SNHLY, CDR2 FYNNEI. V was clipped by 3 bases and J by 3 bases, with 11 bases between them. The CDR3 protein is CASSDVLSYTEAFF. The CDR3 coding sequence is TGTGCCAGCAGTGACGTTCTATCGTACACTGAAGCTTTCTTT.

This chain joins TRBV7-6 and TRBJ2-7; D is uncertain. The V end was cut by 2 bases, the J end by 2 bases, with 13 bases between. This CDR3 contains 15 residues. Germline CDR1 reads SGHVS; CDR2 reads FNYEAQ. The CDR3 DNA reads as TGTGCCAGCAGCTTAAACCCCCGCGCGACCTACGAGCAGTACTTC. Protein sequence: CASSLNPRATYEQYF.

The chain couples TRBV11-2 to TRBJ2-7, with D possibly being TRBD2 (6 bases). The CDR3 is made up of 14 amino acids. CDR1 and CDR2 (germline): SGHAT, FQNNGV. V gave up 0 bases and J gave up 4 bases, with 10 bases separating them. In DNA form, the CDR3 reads TGTGCCAGCAGCTTAGATCGGGGGAGTTACGAGCAGTACTTC. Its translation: CASSLDRGSYEQYF.

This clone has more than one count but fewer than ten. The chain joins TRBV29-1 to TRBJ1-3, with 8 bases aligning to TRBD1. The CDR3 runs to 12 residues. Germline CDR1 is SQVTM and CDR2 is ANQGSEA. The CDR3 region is CIGQGIGNTIYF. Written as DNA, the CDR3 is TGCATTGGACAGGGCATCGGAAACACCATATATTTT.

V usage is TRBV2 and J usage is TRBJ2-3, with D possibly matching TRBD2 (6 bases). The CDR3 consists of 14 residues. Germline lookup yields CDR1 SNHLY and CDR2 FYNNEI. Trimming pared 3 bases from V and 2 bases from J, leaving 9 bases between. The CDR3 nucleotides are TGTGCCAGCAGTGAGGGGAGGCTCACAGATACGCAGTATTTT. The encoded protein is CASSEGRLTDTQYF.

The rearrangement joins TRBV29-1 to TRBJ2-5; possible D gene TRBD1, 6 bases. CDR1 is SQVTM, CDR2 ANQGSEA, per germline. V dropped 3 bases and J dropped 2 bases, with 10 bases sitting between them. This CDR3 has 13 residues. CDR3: CSVERGHQETQYF. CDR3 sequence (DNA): TGCAGCGTTGAGAGGGGACATCAAGAGACCCAGTACTTC.

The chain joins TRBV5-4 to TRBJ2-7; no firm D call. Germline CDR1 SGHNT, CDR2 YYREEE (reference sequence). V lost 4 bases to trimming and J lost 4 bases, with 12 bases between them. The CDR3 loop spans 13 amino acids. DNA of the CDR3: TGTGCCAGCAGCCCCCCTCAGTCTTACGAGCAGTACTTC. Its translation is CASSPPQSYEQYF.

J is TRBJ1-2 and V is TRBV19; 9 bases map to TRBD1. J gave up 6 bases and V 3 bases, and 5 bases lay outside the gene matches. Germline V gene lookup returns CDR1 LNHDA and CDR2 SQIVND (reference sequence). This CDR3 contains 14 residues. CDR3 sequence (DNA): TGTGCCAGTAGTATTGCCGGGACAGGGAATGGCTACACCTTC. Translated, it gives CASSIAGTGNGYTF.

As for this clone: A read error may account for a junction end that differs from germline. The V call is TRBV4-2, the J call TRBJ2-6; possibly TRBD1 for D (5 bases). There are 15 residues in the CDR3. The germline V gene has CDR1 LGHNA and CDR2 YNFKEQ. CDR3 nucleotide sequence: TGTGCCAGCAGCCCCCAGAGCTCTGGGGCCAACGGCCTGACTTTC. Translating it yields CASSPQSSGANGLTF.

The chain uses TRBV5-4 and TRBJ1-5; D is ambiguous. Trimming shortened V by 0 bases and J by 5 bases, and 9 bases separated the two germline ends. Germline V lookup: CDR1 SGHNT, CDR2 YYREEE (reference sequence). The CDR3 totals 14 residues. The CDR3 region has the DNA TGTGCCAGCAGCTTGGGGCAAAGTGATCAGCCCCAGCATTTT. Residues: CASSLGQSDQPQHF.

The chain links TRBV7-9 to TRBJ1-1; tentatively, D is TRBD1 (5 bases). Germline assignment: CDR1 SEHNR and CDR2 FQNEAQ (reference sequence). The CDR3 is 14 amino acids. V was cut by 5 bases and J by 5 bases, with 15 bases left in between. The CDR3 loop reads CASSAGQKVTEAFF. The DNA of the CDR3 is TGTGCCAGCAGCGCCGGACAAAAAGTAACTGAAGCTTTCTTT.

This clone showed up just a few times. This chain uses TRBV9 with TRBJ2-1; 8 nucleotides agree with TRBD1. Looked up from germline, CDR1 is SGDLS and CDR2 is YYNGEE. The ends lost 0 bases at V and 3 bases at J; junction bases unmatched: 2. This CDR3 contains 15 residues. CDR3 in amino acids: CASSVEGTGYNEQFF. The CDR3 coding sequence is TGTGCCAGCAGCGTAGAAGGGACAGGCTACAATGAGCAGTTCTTC.

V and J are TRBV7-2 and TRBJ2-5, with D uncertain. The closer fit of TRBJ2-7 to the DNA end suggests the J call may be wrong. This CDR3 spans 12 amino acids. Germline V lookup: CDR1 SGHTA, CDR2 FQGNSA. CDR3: CASSLDVYEQYF. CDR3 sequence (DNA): TGTGCCAGCAGCTTAGACGTCTACGAGCAGTACTTC.

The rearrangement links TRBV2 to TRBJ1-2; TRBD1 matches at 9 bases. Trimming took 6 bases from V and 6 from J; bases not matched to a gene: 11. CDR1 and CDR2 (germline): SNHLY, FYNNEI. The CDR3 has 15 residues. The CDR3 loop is CASSISGQGVNGYTF. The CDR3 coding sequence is TGTGCCAGCAGCATATCGGGACAGGGAGTCAATGGCTACACCTTC.